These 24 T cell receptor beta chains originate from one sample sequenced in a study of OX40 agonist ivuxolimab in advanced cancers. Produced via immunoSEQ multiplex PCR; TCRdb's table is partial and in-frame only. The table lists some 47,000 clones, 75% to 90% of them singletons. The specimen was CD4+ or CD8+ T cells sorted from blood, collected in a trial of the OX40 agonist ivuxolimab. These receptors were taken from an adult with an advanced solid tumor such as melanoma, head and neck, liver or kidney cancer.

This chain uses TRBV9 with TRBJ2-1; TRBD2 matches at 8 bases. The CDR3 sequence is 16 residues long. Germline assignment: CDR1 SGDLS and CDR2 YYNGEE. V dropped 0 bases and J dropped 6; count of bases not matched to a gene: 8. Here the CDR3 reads CASSVGAAGVSNEQFF. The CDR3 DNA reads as TGTGCCAGCAGCGTAGGGGCAGCGGGAGTATCCAATGAGCAGTTCTTC.

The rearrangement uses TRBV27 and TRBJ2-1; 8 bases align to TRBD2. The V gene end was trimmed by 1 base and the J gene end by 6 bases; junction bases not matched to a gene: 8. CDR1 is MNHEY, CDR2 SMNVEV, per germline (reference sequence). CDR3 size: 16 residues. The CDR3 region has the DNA TGTGCCAGCAGTTTATTGTCAGCGGGAGTACTCAATGAGCAGTTCTTC. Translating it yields CASSLLSAGVLNEQFF.

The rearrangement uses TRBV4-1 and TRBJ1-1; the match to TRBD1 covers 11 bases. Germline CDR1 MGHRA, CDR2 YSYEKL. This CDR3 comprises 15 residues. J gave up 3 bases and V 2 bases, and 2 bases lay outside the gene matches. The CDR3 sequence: CASSQWGQGDTEAFF. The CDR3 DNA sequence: TGCGCCAGCAGCCAATGGGGACAGGGGGACACTGAAGCTTTCTTT.

CDR3 amino acids: CASSLAPGLAGLYEQFF. CDR3 in DNA: TGTGCCAGCAGCTTAGCCCCAGGACTAGCGGGACTTTATGAGCAGTTCTTC. The chain links TRBV7-7 to TRBJ2-1; 12 nucleotides match TRBD2. Germline CDR1 is SSHAT and CDR2 is FNYEAQ (reference sequence). The CDR3 is 17 amino acids. V lost 0 bases and J lost 8; bases outside the gene matches: 8.

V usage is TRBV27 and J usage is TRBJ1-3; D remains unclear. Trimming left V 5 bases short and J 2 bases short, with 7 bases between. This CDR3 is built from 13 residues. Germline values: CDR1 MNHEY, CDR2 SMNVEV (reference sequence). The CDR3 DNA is TGTGCCAGCAGTAGGAGGGCTGGAAACACCATATATTTT. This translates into CASSRRAGNTIYF.

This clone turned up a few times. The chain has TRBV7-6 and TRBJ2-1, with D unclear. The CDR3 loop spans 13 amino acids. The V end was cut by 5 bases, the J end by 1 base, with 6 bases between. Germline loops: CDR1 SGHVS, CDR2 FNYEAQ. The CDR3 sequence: CASSPGSYNEQFF. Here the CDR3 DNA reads TGTGCCAGCAGCCCTGGGTCCTACAATGAGCAGTTCTTC.

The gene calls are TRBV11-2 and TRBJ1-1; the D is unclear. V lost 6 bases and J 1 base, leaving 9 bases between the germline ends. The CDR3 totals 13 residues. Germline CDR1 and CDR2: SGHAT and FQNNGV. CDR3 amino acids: CASRQLGNTEAFF. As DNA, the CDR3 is TGTGCCAGCAGGCAACTAGGGAACACTGAAGCTTTCTTT.

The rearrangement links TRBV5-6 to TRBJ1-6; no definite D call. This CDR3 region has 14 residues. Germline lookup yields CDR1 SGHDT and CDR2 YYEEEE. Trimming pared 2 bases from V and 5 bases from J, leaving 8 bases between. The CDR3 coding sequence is TGTGCCAGCAGCTTTTTAACCGATAATTCACCCCTCCACTTT. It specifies CASSFLTDNSPLHF.

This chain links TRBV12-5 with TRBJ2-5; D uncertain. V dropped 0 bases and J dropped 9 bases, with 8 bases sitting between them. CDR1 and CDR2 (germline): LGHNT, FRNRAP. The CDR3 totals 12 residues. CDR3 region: CASGLVPSPQYF. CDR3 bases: TGTGCTAGTGGTTTGGTGCCCTCCCCCCAGTACTTC.

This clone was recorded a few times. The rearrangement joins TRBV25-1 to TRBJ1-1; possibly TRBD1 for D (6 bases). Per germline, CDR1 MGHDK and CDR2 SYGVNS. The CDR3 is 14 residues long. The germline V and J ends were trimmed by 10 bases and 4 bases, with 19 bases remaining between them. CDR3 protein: CATTTTGRGTEAFF. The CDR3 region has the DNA TGTGCCACCACCACCACAGGGCGAGGCACTGAAGCTTTCTTT.

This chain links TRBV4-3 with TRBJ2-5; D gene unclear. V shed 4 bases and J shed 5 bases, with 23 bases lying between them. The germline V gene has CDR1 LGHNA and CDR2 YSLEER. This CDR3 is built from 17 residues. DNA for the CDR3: TGCGCCAGCAGCCCGGCCCCGCGAACGGCCTCCGGGGAGACCCAGTACTTC. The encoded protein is CASSPAPRTASGETQYF.

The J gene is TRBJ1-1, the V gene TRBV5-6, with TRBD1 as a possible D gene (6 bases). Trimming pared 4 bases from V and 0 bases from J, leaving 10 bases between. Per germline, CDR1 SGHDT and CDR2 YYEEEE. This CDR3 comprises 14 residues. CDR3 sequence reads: CASSRQVMNTEAFF. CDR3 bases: TGTGCCAGCAGCCGACAGGTGATGAACACTGAAGCTTTCTTT.

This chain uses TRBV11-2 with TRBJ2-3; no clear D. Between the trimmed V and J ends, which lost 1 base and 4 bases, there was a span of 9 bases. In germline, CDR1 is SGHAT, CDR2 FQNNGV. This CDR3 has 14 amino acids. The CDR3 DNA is TGTGCCAGCAGCTTAGGAAGCCATTCAGATACGCAGTATTTT. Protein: CASSLGSHSDTQYF.

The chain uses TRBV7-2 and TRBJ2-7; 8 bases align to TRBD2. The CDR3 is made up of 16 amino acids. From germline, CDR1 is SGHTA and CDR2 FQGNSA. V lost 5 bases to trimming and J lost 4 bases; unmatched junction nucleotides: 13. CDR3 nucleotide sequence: TGTGCCAGCAGCCAACCCACCGGGACTAGTAATTACGAGCAGTACTTC. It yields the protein CASSQPTGTSNYEQYF.

The CDR3 is CASSYLAHEQYF. Written as DNA, the CDR3 is TGTGCCAGCAGTTACCTGGCGCACGAGCAGTACTTC. This sequence joins TRBV6-6 and TRBJ2-7; D gene unclear. V dropped 2 bases and J dropped 5 bases, with 7 bases sitting between them. Germline CDR1 reads MNHNY; CDR2 reads SVGAGI (reference sequence). This CDR3 region has 12 residues.

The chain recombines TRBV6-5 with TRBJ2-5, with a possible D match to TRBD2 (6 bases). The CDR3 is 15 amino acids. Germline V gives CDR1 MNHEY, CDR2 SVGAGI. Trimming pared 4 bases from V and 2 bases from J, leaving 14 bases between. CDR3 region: CASSWGGTGQETQYF. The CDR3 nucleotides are TGTGCCAGCAGTTGGGGCGGGACGGGGCAAGAGACCCAGTACTTC.

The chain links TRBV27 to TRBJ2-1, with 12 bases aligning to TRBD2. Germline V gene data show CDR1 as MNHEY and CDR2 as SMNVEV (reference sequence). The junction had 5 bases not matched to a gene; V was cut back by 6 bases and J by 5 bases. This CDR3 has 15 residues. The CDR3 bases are TGTGCCAGCAGACCAAGGACTAGCGGGGACAATGAGCAGTTCTTC. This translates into CASRPRTSGDNEQFF.

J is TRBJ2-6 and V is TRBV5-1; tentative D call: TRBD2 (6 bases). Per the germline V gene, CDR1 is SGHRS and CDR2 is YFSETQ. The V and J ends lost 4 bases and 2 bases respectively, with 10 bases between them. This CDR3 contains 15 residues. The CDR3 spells CASSRRLAGANVLTF. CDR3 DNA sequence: TGCGCCAGCAGCCGCAGACTAGCTGGGGCCAACGTCCTGACTTTC. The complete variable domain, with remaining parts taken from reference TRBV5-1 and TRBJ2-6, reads KAGVTQTPRYLIKTRGQQVTLSCSPISGHRSVSWYQQTPGQGLQFLFEYFSETQRNKGNFPGRFSGRQFSNSRSEMNVSTLELGDSALYLCASSRRLAGANVLTFGAGSRLTVL.

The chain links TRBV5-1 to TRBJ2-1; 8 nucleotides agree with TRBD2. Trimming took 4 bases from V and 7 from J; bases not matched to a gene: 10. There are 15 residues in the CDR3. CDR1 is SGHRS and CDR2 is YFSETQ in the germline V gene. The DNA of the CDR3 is TGCGCCAGCAGCGAAACCGGGACTAGAAGAAATGAGCAGTTCTTC. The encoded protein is CASSETGTRRNEQFF.

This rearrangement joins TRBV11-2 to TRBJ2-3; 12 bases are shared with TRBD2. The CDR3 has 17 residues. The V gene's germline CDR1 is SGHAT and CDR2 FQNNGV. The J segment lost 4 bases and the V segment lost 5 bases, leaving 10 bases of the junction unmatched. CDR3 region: CASSRLQTSGRPDTQYF. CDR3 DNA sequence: TGTGCCAGCAGCCGACTACAGACTAGCGGGAGACCAGATACGCAGTATTTT.

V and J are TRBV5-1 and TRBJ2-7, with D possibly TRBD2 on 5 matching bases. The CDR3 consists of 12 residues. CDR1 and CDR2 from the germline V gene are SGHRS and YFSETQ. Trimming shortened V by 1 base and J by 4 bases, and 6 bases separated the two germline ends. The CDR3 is CASSLSGYEQYF. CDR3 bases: TGCGCCAGCAGCTTGTCGGGGTACGAGCAGTACTTC.

The CDR3 is CASRTGLAGANTGELFF. DNA of the CDR3: TGTGCCAGCAGAACCGGACTAGCGGGAGCGAACACCGGGGAGCTGTTTTTT. V is TRBV5-6 and J is TRBJ2-2; 13 positions agree with TRBD2. V trimming: 5 bases; J trimming: 0 bases; junction bases outside the gene matches: 4. Germline V gives CDR1 SGHDT, CDR2 YYEEEE. The CDR3 loop spans 17 amino acids.

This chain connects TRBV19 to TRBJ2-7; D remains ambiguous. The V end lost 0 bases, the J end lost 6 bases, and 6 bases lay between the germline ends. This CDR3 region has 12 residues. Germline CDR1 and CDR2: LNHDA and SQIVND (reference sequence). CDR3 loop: CASSIDSVEQYF. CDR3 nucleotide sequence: TGTGCCAGTAGTATAGACAGTGTCGAGCAGTACTTC.

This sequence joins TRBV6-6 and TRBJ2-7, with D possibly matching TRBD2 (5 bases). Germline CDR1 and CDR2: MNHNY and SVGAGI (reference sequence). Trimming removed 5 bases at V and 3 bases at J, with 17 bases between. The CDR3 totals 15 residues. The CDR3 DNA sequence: TGTGCCAGCAGTAATAGGCCGGACGGGAACTACGAGCAGTACTTC. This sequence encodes CASSNRPDGNYEQYF.